A single count supports the clone carrying this T cell receptor (beta chain). The CDR3 contains 17 residues. The germline gives CDR1 DFQATT, CDR2 SNEGSKA (reference sequence). V shed 3 bases, J shed 9 bases, and the junction held 18 bases outside the gene matches. The participants were between about 18 and 90 years old and came from under 25 US areas. This sample was taken from a study of blood T cell repertoires in COVID-19. Study information: Donors in the United States, Italy and Spain gave samples during acute or convalescent COVID-19. The analysed material was cDNA or gDNA that came from T cells, B-cell-depleted T cells, or PBMCs.

The assay was immunoSEQ multiplex PCR, and TCRdb's table has in-frame clones only and misses some. This table holds about 120,000 clones, 65% to 85% found once. The chain combines TRBV20-1 with TRBJ2-1; TRBD2 agrees at 9 bases. The receptor was derived from a woman aged 25 to 45 who had recovered from COVID-19. Source material: PBMCs or T cells enriched from blood (not recorded which). DNA of the CDR3: TGCAGTGCTAGTCTCCCCGGCGGGCTAGCGGGATTTAGTGAGCAGTTCTTC. This codes for CSASLPGGLAGFSEQFF.